The source of this T cell receptor (beta chain) is a study of blood T cell repertoires in COVID-19. Study-level background: Samples came from the United States, Italy and Spain, spanning acute and convalescent COVID-19.

The CDR3 has 15 residues. The V end lost 0 bases, the J end lost 8 bases, and 11 bases lay between the germline ends. Germline assignment: CDR1 LNHNV and CDR2 YYDKDF (reference sequence). TCRdb's table, derived via immunoSEQ multiplex PCR, lists solely in-frame clones and lacks some. The sample carries some 200,000 clones, 85% to 90% recorded once. The receptor was derived from a woman in her sixties with acute or convalescent COVID-19. Input material: peripheral blood. This sequence joins TRBV15 and TRBJ1-6; D unresolved. The CDR3 spells CATSRDRERYSPLHF. As DNA, the CDR3 is TGTGCCACCAGCAGAGATAGAGAACGGTATTCACCCCTCCACTTT.